These 18 T cell receptor beta chains came from one sample sequenced in a study of blood T cell repertoires in COVID-19 (dated by TCRdb to 2019 to 2021). The method behind the library was the immunoSEQ multiplex PCR assay. What TCRdb holds here is the immuneACCESS table cut down to in-frame rearrangements. Part of the clones is not present; checked against another copy, under half of the missing clones reflect an unresolved V gene, and the others are unexplained. Within this sample are roughly 57,000 clones, with 80% to 95% of them counted one time only. Together, the top ten hold 16% of the sample. Sequenced input: peripheral blood. These receptors all come from a man older than 75 with acute or convalescent COVID-19.

The CDR3 nucleotides are TGTGCCTGGAGGTCGGGACAGGGGATTTCTGAAGCTTTCTTT. Its protein product is CAWRSGQGISEAFF. V is TRBV30 and J is TRBJ1-1; 10 bases agree with TRBD1. The CDR3 has 14 residues. The junction had 7 bases not matched to a gene; V was cut back by 3 bases and J by 6 bases. Germline V gives CDR1 GTSNPN, CDR2 SVGIG (reference sequence).

The chain has TRBV19 and TRBJ1-2, with D uncertain. V was clipped by 5 bases and J by 7 bases, with 11 bases between them. The germline V gene encodes CDR1 LNHDA and CDR2 SQIVND (reference sequence). This CDR3 contains 12 residues. Here the CDR3 reads CASSAAGSGYTF. DNA for the CDR3: TGTGCCAGTAGTGCCGCAGGAAGTGGCTACACCTTC.

V gene TRBV5-4 combines with J gene TRBJ2-7, with TRBD1 matching over 12 bases. Germline CDR1 and CDR2: SGHNT and YYREEE (reference sequence). The CDR3 is 16 residues long. The V segment lost 4 bases and the J segment 4 bases; nucleotides outside the gene matches: 9. CDR3 region: CASSRDPGQGAYEQYF. The CDR3, as DNA: TGTGCCAGCAGCAGAGACCCGGGACAGGGGGCATACGAGCAGTACTTC. The full variable domain, in which reference TRBV5-4 and TRBJ2-7 provide the parts outside the CDR3, is ETGVTQSPTHLIKTRGQQVTLRCSSQSGHNTVSWYQQALGQGPQFIFQYYREEENGRGNFPPRFSGLQFPNYSSELNVNALELDDSALYLCASSRDPGQGAYEQYFGPGTRLTVT.

The V call is TRBV2, the J call TRBJ2-5; TRBD1 agrees at 10 bases. CDR1 and CDR2 from the germline V gene are SNHLY and FYNNEI. The CDR3 is made up of 14 amino acids. With V trimmed by 5 bases and J by 5 bases, 5 bases remained unmatched. In DNA form, the CDR3 reads TGTGCCAGCAGTCGAGAGGGACAGGGGGAGACCCAGTACTTC. It encodes CASSREGQGETQYF. The variable domain in full, with the rest retrieved from reference TRBV2 and TRBJ2-5, is EPEVTQTPSHQVTQMGQEVILRCVPISNHLYFYWYRQILGQKVEFLVSFYNNEISEKSEIFDDQFSVERPDGSNFTLKIRSTKLEDSAMYFCASSREGQGETQYFGPGTRLLVL.

V gene TRBV3-1 (or the pseudogene TRBV3-2) combines with J gene TRBJ2-1; no clear D. The CDR3 is made up of 14 amino acids. In germline, CDR1 is LGHDT, CDR2 YNNKEL (reference sequence). V gave up 6 bases and J gave up 4 bases, with 13 bases separating them. CDR3 residues: CASREARTYNEQFF. CDR3 coding DNA: TGTGCCAGCAGAGAGGCTAGAACTTACAATGAGCAGTTCTTC.

The CDR3 loop reads CASSGDRVPNEKLFF. The CDR3 DNA reads as TGTGCCAGCAGCGGGGACAGAGTACCTAATGAAAAACTGTTTTTT. This chain links TRBV5-4 with TRBJ1-4; 7 bases fit TRBD1. Germline CDR1 and CDR2: SGHNT and YYREEE (reference sequence). The CDR3 sequence is 15 residues long. The V gene end was trimmed by 4 bases and the J gene end by 3 bases; junction bases not matched to a gene: 6.

The chain joins TRBV5-1 to TRBJ2-7, with 9 bases aligning to TRBD1. The J segment lost 6 bases and the V segment lost 0 bases, leaving 7 bases of the junction unmatched. Germline V gives CDR1 SGHRS, CDR2 YFSETQ. The CDR3 contains 15 residues. The CDR3 loop is CASSLEGTGTFEQYF. The CDR3 coding sequence is TGCGCCAGCAGCTTGGAGGGGACAGGGACCTTCGAGCAGTACTTC.

The chain recombines TRBV21-1 with TRBJ2-3; TRBD2, the table's D call, lacks a check against the DNA. TRBV21-1 is described as a pseudogene. The CDR3 covers 20 residues. This CDR3 reads CASRNNLLAGESSSTDTQYF. The CDR3 bases are TGTGCCAGCAGAAACAACTTACTAGCGGGGGAAAGTTCTAGCACAGATACGCAGTATTTT.

This clone showed up just a few times. CDR3 coding DNA: TGCGCCAGCAGCCCCCGACAGTTTTCCACTGAAGCTTTCTTT. This translates into CASSPRQFSTEAFF. V usage is TRBV5-1 and J usage is TRBJ1-1, with TRBD1 as a possible D gene (5 bases). CDR3 length: 14 amino acids. V dropped 4 bases and J dropped 4 bases, with 14 bases sitting between them. The germline V gene has CDR1 SGHRS and CDR2 YFSETQ.

The chain combines TRBV9 with TRBJ2-2; the D gene is possibly TRBD2 (5 bases). Trimming cost V 0 bases and J 6 bases, with 9 bases left between them. CDR3 length: 14 amino acids. The V gene's germline CDR1 is SGDLS and CDR2 YYNGEE. The DNA for the CDR3 is TGTGCCAGCAGCGTAGCTGTGGGAGCCGGGGAGCTGTTTTTT. It translates to CASSVAVGAGELFF.

This chain links TRBV4-2 with TRBJ1-1, with 11 bases matching TRBD1. CDR1 and CDR2 from the germline V gene are LGHNA and YNFKEQ. Trimming at V came to 0 bases and at J to 1 base, leaving 10 bases not matched to a gene. CDR3 length equals 19 residues. The CDR3 loop is CASSQEWSGTGGRNTEAFF. Written as DNA, the CDR3 is TGTGCCAGCAGCCAAGAGTGGAGCGGGACAGGGGGAAGGAACACTGAAGCTTTCTTT.

The chain joins TRBV15 to TRBJ2-5, with D possibly being TRBD2 (5 bases). Germline V lookup: CDR1 LNHNV, CDR2 YYDKDF (reference sequence). This CDR3 is built from 15 residues. V dropped 2 bases and J dropped 3 bases, with 13 bases sitting between them. This chain's CDR3 is CATSRQRRSEETQYF. CDR3 coding DNA: TGTGCCACCAGCAGACAAAGGAGGTCCGAAGAGACCCAGTACTTC.

This clone was seen once. V and J are TRBV7-8 and TRBJ1-2; TRBD1 aligns across 8 bases. CDR1 is SGHVS, CDR2 FQNEAQ, per germline. The length of the CDR3 is 17 residues. Losses at the gene ends were 4 bases for V and 4 bases for J; bases not matched to a gene: 14. The CDR3 is CASSSGQGTQSGYGYTF. The CDR3 DNA follows: TGTGCCAGCAGCTCCGGACAGGGTACCCAATCCGGCTATGGCTACACCTTC.

The gene calls are TRBV7-9 and TRBJ2-1; TRBD1 matches 8 bases. The CDR3 contains 17 residues. Germline lookup yields CDR1 SEHNR and CDR2 FQNEAQ (reference sequence). Losses at the gene ends were 3 bases for V and 3 bases for J; bases not matched to a gene: 10. Here the CDR3 reads CASSLRPGQGRYNEQFF. The CDR3 nucleotides read TGTGCCAGCAGCTTGCGTCCTGGACAGGGACGCTACAATGAGCAGTTCTTC.

J is TRBJ2-3 and V is TRBV7-9, with no clear D. The CDR3 loop spans 14 amino acids. Germline lookup yields CDR1 SEHNR and CDR2 FQNEAQ (reference sequence). The germline V and J ends were trimmed by 2 bases and 0 bases, with 6 bases remaining between them. The CDR3 DNA follows: TGTGCCAGCAGCTTACACGGTAGCACAGATACGCAGTATTTT. This codes for CASSLHGSTDTQYF. The full variable domain, rest sourced from reference TRBV7-9 and TRBJ2-3, is DTGVSQNPRHKITKRGQNVTFRCDPISEHNRLYWYRQTLGQGPEFLTYFQNEAQLEKSRLLSDRFSAERPKGSFSTLEIQRTEQGDSAMYLCASSLHGSTDTQYFGPGTRLTVL.

V and J are TRBV28 and TRBJ1-2, with 7 bases identical to TRBD1. Germline values: CDR1 MDHEN, CDR2 SYDVKM. This CDR3 has 14 amino acids. V was clipped by 4 bases and J by 5 bases; unmatched bases: 7. CDR3 bases: TGTGCCAGCAGTTCGACAGGGCTCACTTATGGCTACACCTTC. This gives the protein CASSSTGLTYGYTF.

The chain joins TRBV7-9 to TRBJ2-7, with D uncertain. The germline CDR1 and CDR2 sequences are SEHNR and FQNEAQ (reference sequence). The V and J ends lost 1 base and 9 bases respectively, with 13 bases between them. The CDR3 has 13 amino acids. The CDR3 sequence is CASSLDGVGPQYF. In DNA, the CDR3 is TGTGCCAGCAGCTTAGATGGAGTCGGCCCGCAGTACTTC.

The V call is TRBV19, the J call TRBJ2-1; perhaps TRBD2 as D (6 bases). The ends were cut back, 2 bases at V and 0 bases at J, with 8 bases in the middle. CDR1 is LNHDA, CDR2 SQIVND, per germline (reference sequence). The length of the CDR3 is 15 residues. Written as DNA, the CDR3 is TGTGCCAGTAGTATAATGGGGGGCTCCTACAATGAGCAGTTCTTC. Its protein product is CASSIMGGSYNEQFF.